The rows below give T cell receptor beta chains drawn from one sample of a study of control samples from healthy donors and cancer patients. Sequencing was performed with immunoSEQ multiplex PCR; in TCRdb, only in-frame clones are kept and a portion is missing. Seen here are approximately 74,000 clones, less than 95% observed once, and the top ten hold 2.8%. The sequencing sample was made of blood. These receptors were obtained from a woman aged 25 to 39 in good health. CDR3s include the opening cysteine and the closing phenylalanine or tryptophan. Fields, in order: clone size, V gene, D gene, J gene, CDR3 DNA, CDR3 protein. D genes are given only for firm matches. Expanded clones get a size class; other rows say once, few or many, or leave the size out.

>-|TRBV18|TRBD1|TRBJ1-2
TGTGCCAGCTCACCCACGGACAGGCTGCATGGCTACACCTTC
CASSPTDRLHGYTF
>-|TRBV14|TRBD1|TRBJ1-2
TGTGCCAGCAGCCCCCGTGGACAGGGAGGGGGCTACACCTTC
CASSPRGQGGGYTF
>-|TRBV30|-|TRBJ1-4
TGTGCCTGGAGTAAGAGGCAGGGGGAAAAACTGTTTTTT
CAWSKRQGEKLFF
>-|TRBV2|TRBD2|TRBJ2-3
TGTGCCAGCAGAGGTGGACTAGCGGAGAGCACAGATACGCAGTATTTT
CASRGGLAESTDTQYF
>-|TRBV19|-|TRBJ2-2
TGTGCCAGTAGTTGGGACCTGAACGCCGGGGAGCTGTTTTTT
CASSWDLNAGELFF
>-|TRBV7-3|TRBD2|TRBJ2-1
TGTGCCAGCAGCTTAGGAGCGGGGAGGAATGAGCAGTTCTTC
CASSLGAGRNEQFF
>-|TRBV19|TRBD1|TRBJ2-5
TGTGCCAGTACCGACACAGGGGGCACGGTGACCCAGTACTTC
CASTDTGGTVTQYF
>-|TRBV7-6|-|TRBJ2-1
TGTGCCAGCAGCCCTAGGGGGGGTGCAAACACCTACAATGAGCAGTTCTTC
CASSPRGGANTYNEQFF
>-|TRBV12-5|TRBD2|TRBJ2-5
TGTGCTAGTGGCACTAGCGGGGGAGGAGAGACCCAGTACTTC
CASGTSGGGETQYF
>-|TRBV29-1|-|TRBJ2-2
TGCAGCGTTGGGCGTTCGAACACCGGGGAGCTGTTTTTT
CSVGRSNTGELFF
>-|TRBV29-1|TRBD2|TRBJ2-1
TGCAGCGTTTTAACTAGCGGGGGGTACCAGTTCTTC
CSVLTSGGYQFF
>-|TRBV11-3|-|TRBJ1-2
TGTGCCAGCAGCCCGTCCGGGGACTATGGCTACACCTTC
CASSPSGDYGYTF
>once|TRBV6-5|-|TRBJ1-2
TGTGCCGGCAGTTATCACAACGTCGGGGGCATCTATGGCTACACCTTC
CAGSYHNVGGIYGYTF
>-|TRBV7-6|-|TRBJ2-2
TGTGCCAGCAGCTTGCTAGCTGGGCCCGGGGAGCTGTTTTTT
CASSLLAGPGELFF
>-|TRBV4-1|-|TRBJ2-7
TGCGCCAGCAGCCAAGATCAAGAGGGTTTTTCCTACGAGCAGTACTTC
CASSQDQEGFSYEQYF
>-|TRBV30|-|TRBJ2-3
TGTGCCTGGAGTCAAAACCCGGGACTCTCTCTGGGTACGCAGTATTTT
CAWSQNPGLSLGTQYF
>-|TRBV6-1|-|TRBJ1-2
TGTGCCAGCAGTGAAGCCGCGGGGGCCAGCTATGGCTACACCTTC
CASSEAAGASYGYTF
>-|TRBV6-5|-|TRBJ1-4
TGTGCCAGCAGTTACTTCACGGGGTGGGTGGAAAAACTGTTTTTT
CASSYFTGWVEKLFF
>-|TRBV19|-|TRBJ2-1
TGTGCCAGTAATACAGGGTACAATGAGCAGTTCTTC
CASNTGYNEQFF
>-|TRBV7-2|-|TRBJ2-2
TGTGCCAGCAGACAAAACAGACTATCGAACACCGGGGAGCTGTTTTTT
CASRQNRLSNTGELFF
>-|TRBV11-1|-|TRBJ1-6
TGTGCCAGCAGCTTACCGGGGTTCACCCTCCACTTT
CASSLPGFTLHF
>-|TRBV5-1|TRBD1|TRBJ2-5
TGCGCCAGCAGCTTGGGACAGGGGGGCGAGGAGACCCAGTACTTC
CASSLGQGGEETQYF